This is a list of T cell receptor beta chains from one sample in a study of tumor-infiltrating lymphocytes in primary liver carcinoma. TCRdb fed the multiplex PCR reads into MiXCR, producing one record per CDR3 protein. The sample contains more than 60,000 distinct CDR3 sequences, about 70% of which appear only once. Material: liver tumor tissue from sampling region 4. These receptors originate from a man between 35 and 55 years old with primary liver carcinoma and hepatitis B virus infection. Both conserved end residues are trimmed from each CDR3.

V	J	CDR3
TRBV11-3	TRBJ2-1	VSSSLAGEGEEF
TRBV10-3	TRBJ2-7	ANSGTDWGEQY
TRBV6-5	TRBJ2-3	TSCRGQGTDTQY
TRBV11-3	TRBJ1-5	ASSLVVDRPNQPQH
TRBV6-5	TRBJ2-2	ASSYCDIATGELF
TRBV7-9	TRBJ2-6	TGSPSRGTGANVLT
TRBV7-9	TRBJ1-4	ASSSTGAEKLF
TRBV7-9	TRBJ2-7	ASSLVVGLAGTYEHY
TRBV28	TRBJ2-1	ASCLSLSYNEQF
TRBV6-6	TRBJ1-5	DSTSPQTGGGSNQPQH
TRBV19	TRBJ2-3	ASRRRLFTDTQY
TRBV12-3/TRBV12-4	TRBJ2-1	ASTTDRRGNEQF
TRBV28	TRBJ2-7	ASIKRGYEQY
TRBV7-9	TRBJ1-5	ASSSQGANQPQH
TRBV11-1	TRBJ2-1	ASSFELGLAGTSYNEQF
TRBV6-5	TRBJ1-2	ASNPGTGAFKGIINYGYT
TRBV6-1	TRBJ1-2	TSSEKENYGYT
TRBV30	TRBJ2-3	VWMGGTRPTDLQY
TRBV14	TRBJ2-2	TSSPLNTWELF
TRBV28	TRBJ2-5	ASTVPSVETQY
TRBV6-1	TRBJ1-3	ASSGYGMGEAPGNTIY
TRBV30	.	ARSVLGGITDTQH
TRBV7-9	TRBJ2-2	ASSPPSGVSAGELF
TRBV6-5	TRBJ2-7	ASSYSMDSPYKQY
TRBV11-2	TRBJ2-5	AGRSQDSAHPETQY
TRBV11-2	TRBJ1-5	ASSQSINPGGQPQH
TRBV6-1	TRBJ2-5	ASSDLWTSCSVETQY
TRBV11-1	TRBJ2-2	ASSLGLHTGKLF
TRBV11-2	TRBJ2-7	ASSLQETGLREQY
TRBV4-2	TRBJ2-3	ASSHAQGVEQDTQY
TRBV6-5	TRBJ1-4	ASSNTGGGEKLF
TRBV11-2	TRBJ1-5	ASSSPLQPQH
TRBV7-9	TRBJ2-6	ACSLGSSSSGANVLT
TRBV10-1	TRBJ1-3	ASSESTGSGNTIY
TRBV6-6	TRBJ2-1	ASSYSAIVGRAYNEQS
TRBV18	TRBJ1-2	ASSPAGAGGYT
TRBV7-3	TRBJ2-3	ASSSGRTDTQY
TRBV6-5	TRBJ2-7	ASNPGTSLDEQY
TRBV28	TRBJ2-1	ASTLVSRWASGRDEQF
TRBV4-1	TRBJ2-7	TSSQDYKGIYEQY
TRBV12-3/TRBV12-4	TRBJ1-1	ASSPGTGVAEAS
TRBV7-9	TRBJ2-7	ASSPNRVPVEQY
TRBV29-1	TRBJ2-3	SVGVDSGTVTQY
TRBV6-1	TRBJ2-7	AGKTDSTNSFYEQY
TRBV11-2	TRBJ1-4	ACSLEVGDEKLF
TRBV4-1	TRBJ1-4	ASSQVPRETNEKLF
TRBV6-5	TRBJ2-3	ASRVSQWVDTQC
TRBV5-1	TRBJ2-7	ASSFEQTAYEQY
TRBV11-1	TRBJ2-1	ASSLGLVGEVDNGQF
TRBV29-1	TRBJ2-2	SVNWGGNTGELF
TRBV4-1	TRBJ2-7	ASTLTSGYFSTYEQY
TRBV5-4	TRBJ2-5	ASSSTTSGSGETQY
TRBV10-3	TRBJ2-1	ATPHSAGGPDEQF